This is a list of T cell receptor beta chains from one sample in a study of cytomegalovirus exposure and HLA in healthy donors. Profiling relied on immunoSEQ multiplex PCR, and the TCRdb table lists in-frame clones only, not all of them. The sample data list 110,000 to 150,000 clones. The sample taken for sequencing was PBMCs. The receptors shown here come from a male donor in good health and CMV-seronegative. The CDR3 runs from the conserved cysteine through the conserved F or W.

TRBV27 | CASSFGGRTEAFF
TRBV10-3 | CAVDPGLAGGEGQFF
TRBV7-8 | CASTDGGLSNSPLHF
TRBV5-1 | CASSRRASGLLIGEQYF
TRBV30 | CAWSVQYFEQFF
TRBV2 | CASSPGQPSRRSPGVFF
TRBV19 | CASSDRSGANVLTF
TRBV30 | CAWRQGAWTEAFF
TRBV11-2 | CASSTEGAGNIQYF
TRBV7-9 | CASSRAGSYEQYF
TRBV15 | CATRAGDRETQYF
TRBV7-6 | CASRLDTGSQDTQYF
TRBV6-6 | CASSYSAPQYTQYF
TRBV18 | CASSPGTEETQYF
TRBV29-1 | CSAGTGRHTDTQYF
TRBV18 | CASSPRGDTQYF
TRBV5-6 | CASSFGTGAYEQYF
TRBV29-1 | CSVESGQAGDEQYF
TRBV18 | CASSPQIGTGTNIQYF
TRBV11-2 | CASSLAPPLLAQYEQYF
TRBV5-3 | CARPPLGADTDTQYF
TRBV7-9 | CASSLGQGVYTF
TRBV10-2 | CASGILAVGGDTQYF
TRBV15 | CATSTLAEQFF
TRBV11-1 | CASSSLAGAPTDTQYF
TRBV30 | CAWSTEGNEQFF
TRBV4-2 | CASSLAMGLSNTGELFF
TRBV20-1 | CSAGETYEQYF
TRBV6-9 | CASSTGTGEESSGNTIYF
TRBV19 | CASGHGLPRNEQFF
TRBV7-2 | CASSFRDRGRSPLHF
TRBV29-1 | CSVDVENQETQYF
TRBV10-1 | CASSAAGGPIGELFF
TRBV15 | CATSRVGTDPKGYTF
TRBV4-1 | CASSQDQRAGGRNQPQHF
TRBV5-1 | CASSLWTGGTDNEQFF
TRBV12-5 | CASGQGQFSNQPQHF
TRBV7-2 | CASRRLGGPAYEQYF
TRBV18 | CASSLAGTSGRAPYEQYF
TRBV18 | CASNTIPSTDTQYF
TRBV5-6 | CASSGTGVTYEQYF
TRBV28 | CASTSLLRTGLRNEQFF
TRBV7-2 | CASSSKTRRDTEAFF
TRBV5-1 | CASSLRQGNTEAFF
TRBV6-5 | CASSDRTGPYEQYF
TRBV9 | CASSAPPGSTNEKLFF
TRBV29-1 | CSGRTANTEAFF
TRBV6-5 | CASSYSIGSTEAFF
TRBV5-1 | CASQILALSDNEQFF
TRBV29-1 | CSVAGVGNIQYF
TRBV6-1 | CASRELPHSSGNTIYF